The rows below give T cell receptor beta chains drawn from one sample of a study of PD-1 blockade in classical Hodgkin lymphoma. TCRdb keeps only in-frame clones here, not all; method: immunoSEQ multiplex PCR. Seen here are 100,000 or so clones, 90% observed once, and the top ten hold roughly 3%. The sequencing used peripheral blood mononuclear cells (PBMCs), collected before the fourth cycle of nivolumab. These TCRs come from a human donor with classical Hodgkin lymphoma. CDR3s include the opening cysteine and the closing phenylalanine or tryptophan. A D gene is named only where the DNA matches it firmly. Clone size appears in some rows only: once, few, many, or a class for an expanded clone.

d_call j_call v_call clone_size cdr3_aa cdr3_nt
- TRBJ2-4 TRBV4-2 - CASSQVLGQMKNIQYF TGTGCCAGCAGCCAAGTCTTAGGCCAGATGAAAAACATTCAGTACTTC
- TRBJ1-1 TRBV5-8 - CASSRNTEAFF TGTGCCAGCAGCCGTAACACTGAAGCTTTCTTT
TRBD1 TRBJ1-2 TRBV10-3 once CAISAGQGGRNGYTF TGTGCCATCAGTGCTGGACAGGGGGGACGTAATGGCTACACCTTC
- TRBJ1-1 TRBV6-6 - CASSYSGLNTEAFF TGTGCCAGCAGTTACTCTGGCCTGAACACTGAAGCTTTCTTT
- TRBJ2-1 TRBV5-1 - CASSFGTSSSYNEQFF TGCGCCAGCAGCTTCGGGACATCAAGCTCCTACAATGAGCAGTTCTTC
TRBD1 TRBJ1-5 TRBV19 - CASSSQGALGQPQHF TGTGCCAGTAGTTCACAGGGGGCGCTTGGTCAGCCCCAGCATTTT
- TRBJ2-7 TRBV21-1 - CASSKFRTRTTYEQYF TGTGCCAGCAGCAAATTCAGGACGAGGACTACCTACGAGCAGTACTTC
- TRBJ1-2 TRBV7-3 - CASSANPPVDTF TGTGCCAGCAGCGCCAACCCCCCCGTGGACACCTTC
- TRBJ1-1 TRBV19 - CASSTRTNEAFF TGTGCCAGTAGTACTCGGACCAATGAAGCTTTCTTT
TRBD2 TRBJ2-1 TRBV4-2 - CASSQVSGLTSGGEVSYNEQFF TGTGCCAGCAGCCAAGTATCCGGCTTGACTAGCGGGGGAGAAGTCTCCTACAATGAGCAGTTCTTC
TRBD2 TRBJ2-7 TRBV2 - CASSPGRGSSEQYF TGTGCCAGCAGCCCCGGGAGGGGTAGTAGCGAGCAGTACTTC
TRBD1 TRBJ1-1 TRBV18 once CASSPYLGGADTEAFF TGTGCCAGCTCACCATATTTAGGGGGCGCGGACACTGAAGCTTTCTTT
- TRBJ1-5 TRBV6-5 - CASRGSGGPNQPQHF TGTGCCAGCAGGGGCTCGGGGGGCCCCAATCAGCCCCAGCATTTT
TRBD2 TRBJ2-5 TRBV7-3 - CASSSTGTRVAETQYF TGTGCCAGCAGCTCTACCGGGACTAGAGTTGCAGAGACCCAGTACTTC
- TRBJ1-1 TRBV19 - CASSIGGGEAFF TGTGCCAGTAGTATAGGCGGAGGTGAAGCTTTCTTT
- TRBJ2-1 TRBV6-4 - CASSDSGGATYNEQFF TGTGCCAGCAGTGACTCAGGGGGGGCCACCTACAATGAGCAGTTCTTC
- TRBJ2-2 TRBV25-1 - CASRGRLATGELFF TGTGCCAGCAGGGGGAGGCTAGCCACCGGGGAGCTGTTTTTT
TRBD1 TRBJ2-3 TRBV10-3 - CAISETGGKTDTQYF TGTGCCATCAGTGAGACAGGGGGAAAGACAGATACGCAGTATTTT
- TRBJ2-1 TRBV4-2 - CASSQDREWNEQFF TGTGCCAGCAGCCAAGATCGGGAGTGGAATGAGCAGTTCTTC
- TRBJ1-2 TRBV11-3 once CASSLDALEGYGYTF TGTGCCAGCAGCTTAGATGCCTTGGAAGGGTATGGCTACACCTTC
- TRBJ2-2 TRBV30 - CAWKVDTGELFF TGTGCCTGGAAAGTAGACACCGGGGAGCTGTTTTTT
- TRBJ2-4 TRBV9 once CASSVAGSASGKNIQYF TGTGCCAGCAGCGTAGCAGGGTCCGCTTCCGGCAAAAACATTCAGTACTTC
TRBD1 TRBJ2-7 TRBV10-3 - CAISWDRGYEQYF TGTGCCATCTCCTGGGACAGGGGCTACGAGCAGTACTTC
TRBD1 TRBJ2-2 TRBV28 - CAGQGALTGELFF TGTGCCGGACAGGGGGCACTCACCGGGGAGCTGTTTTTT
- TRBJ2-3 TRBV4-3 once CASSQDLSDTQYF TGCGCCAGCAGCCAAGATCTGTCAGATACGCAGTATTTT
TRBD2 TRBJ2-5 TRBV10-1 - CARTISGGVVETQYF TGCGCCAGGACAATTAGCGGGGGTGTTGTAGAGACCCAGTACTTC
- TRBJ1-4 TRBV4-3 - CASRANEKLFF TGCGCCAGCAGGGCTAATGAAAAACTGTTTTTT
- TRBJ2-2 TRBV13 - CASSLILGGNTGELFF TGTGCCAGCAGCTTAATTTTAGGAGGGAACACCGGGGAGCTGTTTTTT
- TRBJ1-2 TRBV5-6 - CASSLGRGQGYTF TGTGCCAGCAGCTTGGGTCGGGGGCAAGGCTACACCTTC
- TRBJ1-5 TRBV7-9 - CASSPTGEDRQPQHF TGTGCCAGCAGCCCGACGGGGGAGGATAGGCAGCCCCAGCATTTT
TRBD2 TRBJ2-7 TRBV19 - CASSITTSGGAYEQYF TGTGCCAGTAGTATCACCACTAGCGGGGGTGCCTACGAGCAGTACTTC
TRBD2 TRBJ2-5 TRBV2 - CASSPSGGALETQYF TGTGCCAGCAGTCCTAGCGGGGGGGCCTTAGAGACCCAGTACTTC
- TRBJ2-1 TRBV30 - CAWSVPRSTHEQFF TGTGCCTGGAGTGTACCAAGATCTACACATGAGCAGTTCTTC
TRBD1 TRBJ1-1 TRBV10-3 - CAISGDRANTEAFF TGTGCCATCAGTGGGGACAGGGCTAACACTGAAGCTTTCTTT
- TRBJ1-1 TRBV20-1 - CSASARREAFF TGCAGTGCTAGTGCCCGGCGTGAAGCTTTCTTT
- TRBJ2-1 TRBV11-2 - CASSLDPPQPLDYNEQFF TGTGCCAGCAGCTTAGACCCGCCTCAGCCCCTGGACTACAATGAGCAGTTCTTC
TRBD2 TRBJ2-3 TRBV28 - CASSSPGGPDTQYF TGTGCCAGCAGTTCCCCGGGAGGCCCAGATACGCAGTATTTT
TRBD1 TRBJ1-6 TRBV4-1 - CASSQDRDSYSPLHF TGCGCCAGCAGCCAAGATCGGGACAGCTATTCACCCCTCCACTTT
- TRBJ2-1 TRBV30 once CAWSAAGNEQFF TGTGCCTGGAGTGCCGCCGGTAATGAGCAGTTCTTC
TRBD1 TRBJ2-5 TRBV4-2 - CASSQGDRGFLEQYF TGTGCCAGCAGCCAAGGGGACAGGGGGTTTTTGGAGCAGTACTTC
- TRBJ2-5 TRBV7-2 - CASSLGGVRTPGGETQYF TGTGCCAGCAGCTTAGGAGGGGTCCGGACTCCCGGGGGAGAGACCCAGTACTTC
- TRBJ2-7 TRBV4-1 - CASSQDRDSYEQYF TGCGCCAGCAGCCAAGACAGAGACTCCTACGAGCAGTACTTC
TRBD1 TRBJ2-1 TRBV7-6 - CASSSGTGWANEQFF TGTGCCAGCAGCTCCGGGACAGGGTGGGCGAATGAGCAGTTCTTC
- TRBJ1-4 TRBV11-1 - CASSFGTLGEKLFF TGTGCCAGCAGCTTCGGGACGTTGGGTGAAAAACTGTTTTTT
- TRBJ2-3 TRBV29-1 once CSVEDLWGNGPDTQYF TGCAGCGTTGAAGACTTATGGGGTAATGGGCCAGATACGCAGTATTTT
TRBD1 TRBJ2-5 TRBV29-1 - CSEGTEETQYF TGCAGCGAAGGGACAGAAGAGACCCAGTACTTC
- TRBJ1-6 TRBV28 - CASVSSRGSPLHF TGTGCCAGCGTCTCTTCCAGGGGCTCACCCCTCCACTTT
- TRBJ1-2 TRBV19 - CASSTDRNYGYTF TGTGCCAGTAGTACAGACAGGAACTATGGCTACACCTTC
- TRBJ2-2 TRBV4-3 - CASSQDQGNTGELFF TGCGCCAGCAGCCAAGATCAGGGCAACACCGGGGAGCTGTTTTTT
TRBD1 TRBJ1-2 TRBV6-5 - CATYDRGLWGYTF TGTGCCACCTATGACAGGGGGCTATGGGGCTACACCTTC
- TRBJ2-7 TRBV18 - CASSPDEPTYEQYF TGTGCCAGCTCACCAGACGAGCCTACCTACGAGCAGTACTTC
- TRBJ1-2 TRBV29-1 - CSVEGFDIGQSYGYTF TGCAGCGTTGAAGGGTTCGACATTGGGCAGAGCTATGGCTACACCTTC
- TRBJ1-2 TRBV4-1 - CASSQDRLKELRVVDYGYTF TGCGCCAGCAGCCAAGATCGGCTGAAGGAGCTTAGGGTTGTAGACTATGGCTACACCTTC